Listed below are T cell receptor beta chains from one sample, sequenced in a study of neurological immune-mediated disorders. In TCRdb, the 5' RACE reads were re-called with MiXCR into one record per CDR3 protein. The sample records about 49,000 distinct CDR3 sequences, over 8% being singletons. The sample taken for sequencing was PBMCs. These receptors originate from a woman aged 35 to 49 in good health. Each CDR3 is given with its conserved first and last residue. The D gene is left open where the match is weak. Rows give clone size only sometimes, using once, few, many, or a class for an expanded clone.

clone size: many
J gene: TRBJ2-5
D gene: .
V gene: TRBV7-2
CDR3 DNA: TGTGCCAGCAGCTTAGTCGTCTGGCTAACCCAAGAGACCCAGTACTTC
CDR3 protein: CASSLVVWLTQETQYF

clone size: many
J gene: TRBJ2-7
D gene: TRBD1
V gene: TRBV16
CDR3 DNA: TGTGCCAGCAGCGCCTTGGGACAGGGCTACGAGCAGTACTTC
CDR3 protein: CASSALGQGYEQYF

clone size: few
J gene: TRBJ2-2
D gene: TRBD2
V gene: TRBV12-3/TRBV12-4
CDR3 DNA: TGTGCCAGCAGGCCCGGACTAGCGCAGACCGGGGAGCTGTTTTTT
CDR3 protein: CASRPGLAQTGELFF

clone size: many
J gene: TRBJ2-1
D gene: TRBD2
V gene: TRBV5-1
CDR3 DNA: TGCGCCAGCAGCGACGGGACTAGAAAGACCTACAATGAGCAGTTCTTC
CDR3 protein: CASSDGTRKTYNEQFF

clone size: many
J gene: TRBJ2-3
D gene: .
V gene: TRBV20-1
CDR3 DNA: TGCAGTGCCGACGGCGGGGATACGCAGTATTTT
CDR3 protein: CSADGGDTQYF

clone size: many
J gene: TRBJ1-1
D gene: .
V gene: TRBV29-1
CDR3 DNA: TGCAGCGTTGAAATGAGAAACACTGAAGCTTTCTTT
CDR3 protein: CSVEMRNTEAFF

clone size: .
J gene: TRBJ2-7
D gene: .
V gene: TRBV11-2
CDR3 DNA: TGTGCCAGCAGCTTAGGGTGGTCCGACAGGGCGGGAGAGCAGTACTTC
CDR3 protein: CASSLGWSDRAGEQYF

clone size: many
J gene: TRBJ2-5
D gene: .
V gene: TRBV7-2
CDR3 DNA: TGTGCCAGCAGCTTAAGAAGGGGAGAGACCCAGTACTTC
CDR3 protein: CASSLRRGETQYF

clone size: many
J gene: TRBJ2-1
D gene: .
V gene: TRBV10-2
CDR3 DNA: TGCGCCAGCAGTGGCGACAGAAAAACCTACAATGAGCAGTTCTTC
CDR3 protein: CASSGDRKTYNEQFF

clone size: .
J gene: TRBJ2-3
D gene: .
V gene: TRBV7-9
CDR3 DNA: TGTGCCAGCGCAAACGGGGGCACAGATACGCAGTATTTT
CDR3 protein: CASANGGTDTQYF

clone size: many
J gene: TRBJ2-5
D gene: .
V gene: TRBV10-1
CDR3 DNA: TGCGCCAGCAGTCCTGGACGAATCCAAGAGACCCAGTACTTC
CDR3 protein: CASSPGRIQETQYF

clone size: .
J gene: TRBJ2-4
D gene: .
V gene: TRBV9
CDR3 DNA: TGTGCCAGCAGCGTAGATCTGGGGTACGCACAGTACTTC
CDR3 protein: CASSVDLGYAQYF

clone size: many
J gene: TRBJ1-2
D gene: TRBD1
V gene: TRBV4-3
CDR3 DNA: TGCGCCAGCAGCCAAGTGGCACAGGGGGTGGACTATGGCTACACCTTC
CDR3 protein: CASSQVAQGVDYGYTF